This T cell receptor (beta chain) was recovered during a study of blood T cell repertoires in COVID-19. This CDR3 has 15 amino acids. V lost 4 bases, J lost 4 bases, and 4 bases stayed unmatched. Germline lookup yields CDR1 LGHNA and CDR2 YNFKEQ. Using immunoSEQ multiplex PCR, the repertoire was profiled, and TCRdb retains in-frame clones only, with some absent. Of some 260,000 clones in the sample, around 80% are singletons; the top ten hold 4.1%. This clonotype originated in a man aged 30-40 years with acute COVID-19. The rearrangement links TRBV4-2 to TRBJ1-6, with 7 bases lining up with TRBD1. Sequenced material: PBMCs or T cells enriched from blood (not recorded which). In DNA form, the CDR3 reads TGTGCCAGCAGCCCGGGACAGCAATATAATTCACCCCTCCACTTT. It yields the protein CASSPGQQYNSPLHF.